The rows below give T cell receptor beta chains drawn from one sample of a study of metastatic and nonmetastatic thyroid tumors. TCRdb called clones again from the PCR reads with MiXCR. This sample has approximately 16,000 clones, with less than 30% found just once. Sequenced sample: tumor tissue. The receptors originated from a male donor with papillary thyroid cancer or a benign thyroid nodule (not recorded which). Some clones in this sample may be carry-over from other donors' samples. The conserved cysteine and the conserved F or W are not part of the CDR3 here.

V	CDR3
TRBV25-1	ASSEFETSGRPHEQF
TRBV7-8	ASSLSGSSGETQY
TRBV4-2	ASSQGRGRASSYEQY
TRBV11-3	ASSLLSVTGELF
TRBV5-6	ASSRTSGNMQY
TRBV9	ASSPIGGRDLAKNIQY
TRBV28	ASSLFWTSGSRRHNEQF
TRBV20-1	SARDWADSGIYEQY
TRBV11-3	ASSVKAAYEQY
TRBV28	ASSFLASGETQY
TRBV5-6	ASSLAGARGSPLH
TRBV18	ASSPLDRGYEQY
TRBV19	ASKPIGGQNYGYT
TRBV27	ASPGQINQPQH
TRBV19	ASSWGTGELF
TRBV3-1	ASSHEGGVIYNSPLH
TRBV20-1	SALPWDSEAF
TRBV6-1	ASSGRALAGRDTQY
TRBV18	ASSPVTREQY
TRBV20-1	SALWTGNYGYT
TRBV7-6	ASSLAPGGNYGYT
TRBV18	ASSSDTDTQY
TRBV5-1	ASSLGPGNEQF
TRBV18	ASSPEDYGYT
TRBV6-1	ASRPGQGGYGYT
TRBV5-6	ASSRAGGVRGELF
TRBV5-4	ASSLVAEETQY
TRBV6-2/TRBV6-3	ASSYGPRSYEQY
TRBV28	ASSFRRFMETQY
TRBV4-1	ASSQEGRTSGKLF
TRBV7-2	ASSLAGTASLEQY
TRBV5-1	ASISTDTQY
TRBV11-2	ASSSQSGEAF
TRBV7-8	ASSLTVSANYGYT
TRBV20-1	SANELELYEQY
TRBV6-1	ASSKTSGHSTDTQY
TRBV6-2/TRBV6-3	ASSYWLATHGYT
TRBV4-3	ASSQDRGTGTDTQY
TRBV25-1	ASSDPRQDLAKNIQY
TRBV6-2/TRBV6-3	ASSYPIGQKRNTIY
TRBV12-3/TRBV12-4	ASSYRGLEQY
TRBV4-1	ASRPTSGGDTQY
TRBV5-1	ASSLARNEQY
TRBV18	ASSPSHGYT
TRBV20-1	SDHRGPVEGYT
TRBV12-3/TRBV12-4	ASSFTAGTGEADTQY
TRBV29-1	SAAGGQGPETQY
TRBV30	AWSPDLLEPGSSYNEQF
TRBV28	ASSFQSSGAYEQY
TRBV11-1	VSSLLAGVGDTRY
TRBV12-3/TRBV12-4	ASSLGSGSPGGDDTQY
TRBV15	ATGLAKNTGELF
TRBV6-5	ASSYSAGGSGPQH
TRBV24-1	ATRLTGDNEQF
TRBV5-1	ASRSPYRGRGDEQF
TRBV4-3	ASSQDARGYHEQY
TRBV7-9	ASSLTNTEAF
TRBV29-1	SVHDTGELF
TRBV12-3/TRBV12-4	ASSPKAGGPYNEQF
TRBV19	ASSLPGLGLYEQF